These T cell receptor beta chains were read from a single sample in a study of cytomegalovirus exposure and HLA in healthy donors. The table came from immunoSEQ multiplex PCR; TCRdb's copy has only in-frame clones and leaves some out. The profile shows some 140,000 clones, roughly 77% of them singletons. Sequenced material: PBMCs. The origin of the receptors is a man in his thirties or forties in good health and CMV-seropositive. Each CDR3 is given with its conserved first and last residue. D genes are given only for firm matches. Size is omitted from some rows. Given values are once, few, many or a class for expanded clones.

CDR3: CASSLRQGGGYTF
DNA: TGTGCCAGCAGCTTAAGACAGGGCGGCGGCTACACCTTC
J: TRBJ1-2
V: TRBV7-3
D: TRBD1
size: .

CDR3: CASSLERGARYNEQFF
DNA: TGTGCCAGCAGCTTAGAACGGGGGGCCAGGTACAATGAGCAGTTCTTC
J: TRBJ2-1
V: TRBV7-8
D: .
size: .

CDR3: CASLGGLLNTEAFF
DNA: TGTGCCAGCTTAGGAGGACTATTGAACACTGAAGCTTTCTTT
J: TRBJ1-1
V: TRBV28
D: .
size: .

CDR3: CASSRQDAYEQYF
DNA: TGTGCCAGCAGTCGACAGGACGCCTACGAGCAGTACTTC
J: TRBJ2-7
V: TRBV5-6
D: .
size: .

CDR3: CASSHSGGGMSDTQYF
DNA: TGTGCCAGCAGTCATAGCGGGGGTGGCATGTCAGATACGCAGTATTTT
J: TRBJ2-3
V: TRBV7-3
D: TRBD2
size: .

CDR3: CASSFAGEGEQYF
DNA: TGTGCCAGCAGCTTTGCGGGAGAAGGCGAGCAGTACTTC
J: TRBJ2-7
V: TRBV7-6
D: TRBD2
size: .

CDR3: CASSERVGSNQPQHF
DNA: TGTGCCAGCAGTGAACGGGTGGGTAGCAATCAGCCCCAGCATTTT
J: TRBJ1-5
V: TRBV6-1
D: .
size: .

CDR3: CAWSVGGHTNTEAFF
DNA: TGTGCCTGGAGTGTAGGTGGACACACGAACACTGAAGCTTTCTTT
J: TRBJ1-1
V: TRBV30
D: .
size: once

CDR3: CASSPWGGGNTEAFF
DNA: TGTGCCAGCAGCCCCTGGGGAGGGGGGAACACTGAAGCTTTCTTT
J: TRBJ1-1
V: TRBV7-9
D: .
size: few

CDR3: CASSPGPTGTNSPLHF
DNA: TGTGCCAGCTCACCAGGACCGACAGGGACCAATTCACCCCTCCACTTT
J: TRBJ1-6
V: TRBV18
D: TRBD1
size: .

CDR3: CASSWTGNDEQYF
DNA: TGTGCCAGCAGTTGGACAGGGAACGACGAGCAGTACTTC
J: TRBJ2-7
V: TRBV27
D: TRBD1
size: .

CDR3: CARSHDIGYEQYF
DNA: TGTGCCAGAAGTCATGACATCGGTTACGAGCAGTACTTC
J: TRBJ2-7
V: TRBV5-3
D: .
size: .

CDR3: CASSRLLGVAGGYTF
DNA: TGTGCCAGCAGCCGATTACTGGGAGTTGCGGGTGGCTACACCTTC
J: TRBJ1-2
V: TRBV7-6
D: .
size: many

CDR3: CASSLSGGAYGYTF
DNA: TGTGCCAGCAGCCTTTCGGGAGGGGCCTATGGCTACACCTTC
J: TRBJ1-2
V: TRBV14
D: .
size: .

CDR3: CATSLAGGRGTGELFF
DNA: TGTGCCACTTCACTAGCGGGGGGGCGGGGCACCGGGGAGCTGTTTTTT
J: TRBJ2-2
V: TRBV19
D: TRBD2
size: .

CDR3: CASRAGITEAFF
DNA: TGTGCCAGCAGGGCGGGGATCACTGAAGCTTTCTTT
J: TRBJ1-1
V: TRBV2
D: .
size: few

CDR3: CASSVDRVNTEAFF
DNA: TGTGCCAGCAGCGTGGACAGGGTGAACACTGAAGCTTTCTTT
J: TRBJ1-1
V: TRBV28
D: TRBD1
size: .

CDR3: CASSLGGRGQGSEKLFF
DNA: TGTGCCAGCAGCTTAGGAGGGCGCGGACAGGGAAGTGAAAAACTGTTTTTT
J: TRBJ1-4
V: TRBV7-2
D: TRBD1
size: .

CDR3: CASSSLANQPQHF
DNA: TGTGCCAGCAGTTCCCTGGCCAATCAGCCCCAGCATTTT
J: TRBJ1-5
V: TRBV6-5
D: .
size: .

CDR3: CASKPAVTGELFF
DNA: TGTGCCAGCAAACCAGCGGTCACCGGGGAGCTGTTTTTT
J: TRBJ2-2
V: TRBV6-1
D: .
size: .

CDR3: CASSQGQGAYEQYF
DNA: TGCGCCAGCAGCCAAGGACAGGGGGCCTACGAGCAGTACTTC
J: TRBJ2-7
V: TRBV4-3
D: TRBD1
size: .

CDR3: CASSIGDRLNEQFF
DNA: TGTGCCAGTAGTATCGGAGACCGCCTAAATGAGCAGTTCTTC
J: TRBJ2-1
V: TRBV19
D: .
size: .

CDR3: CASSSLQGVVDTQYF
DNA: TGTGCCAGCAGTTCCTTACAGGGGGTAGTAGATACGCAGTATTTT
J: TRBJ2-3
V: TRBV27
D: TRBD1
size: .

CDR3: CASSPRSGLQETQYF
DNA: TGTGCCAGCTCACCAAGGTCGGGGTTACAAGAGACCCAGTACTTC
J: TRBJ2-5
V: TRBV18
D: .
size: .

CDR3: CASSSPDRGLVYEQYF
DNA: TGTGCCAGCAGCTCCCCCGACAGGGGGCTAGTCTACGAGCAGTACTTC
J: TRBJ2-7
V: TRBV7-2
D: TRBD1
size: .

CDR3: CASSWDTYSGANVLTF
DNA: TGCGCCAGCAGCTGGGACACGTACTCTGGGGCCAACGTCCTGACTTTC
J: TRBJ2-6
V: TRBV5-1
D: .
size: once

CDR3: CASSIFGSTEEQYF
DNA: TGTGCCAGCAGCATCTTCGGGAGTACGGAAGAGCAGTACTTC
J: TRBJ2-7
V: TRBV11-1
D: .
size: .

CDR3: CASTSPRLGYTF
DNA: TGTGCCAGCACCTCCCCCAGGCTTGGCTACACCTTC
J: TRBJ1-2
V: TRBV7-2
D: .
size: .

CDR3: CSVAVAGSSEQFF
DNA: TGCAGCGTTGCTGTAGCGGGGAGCTCTGAGCAGTTCTTC
J: TRBJ2-1
V: TRBV29-1
D: TRBD2
size: .

CDR3: CASKTGEGSPLHF
DNA: TGTGCCAGTAAGACAGGGGAAGGTTCACCCCTCCACTTT
J: TRBJ1-6
V: TRBV19
D: TRBD1
size: .

CDR3: CASSPQDSYEQYF
DNA: TGTGCCAGCTCACCACAAGACAGCTACGAGCAGTACTTC
J: TRBJ2-7
V: TRBV18
D: .
size: .

CDR3: CASRDRGGEKLFF
DNA: TGTGCCAGCAGGGACAGGGGCGGGGAAAAACTGTTTTTT
J: TRBJ1-4
V: TRBV25-1
D: TRBD1
size: few

CDR3: CATSREVEVREQFF
DNA: TGTGCCACCAGCAGAGAAGTGGAGGTCAGGGAGCAGTTCTTC
J: TRBJ2-1
V: TRBV15
D: .
size: .

CDR3: CATSRDSTYGYTF
DNA: TGTGCCACCAGCAGAGATTCCACTTATGGCTACACCTTC
J: TRBJ1-2
V: TRBV15
D: .
size: .

CDR3: CASSEGVSGNTIYF
DNA: TGTGCCAGCAGCGAGGGGGTGAGCGGAAACACCATATATTTT
J: TRBJ1-3
V: TRBV9
D: .
size: .

CDR3: CASSSPREGYTF
DNA: TGTGCCAGCAGCTCCCCGCGGGAGGGCTACACCTTC
J: TRBJ1-2
V: TRBV7-8
D: .
size: .

CDR3: CSVEGRRQGLNTEAFF
DNA: TGCAGCGTTGAGGGAAGGAGACAGGGGTTGAACACTGAAGCTTTCTTT
J: TRBJ1-1
V: TRBV29-1
D: TRBD1
size: .

CDR3: CASSQSSGGRETQYF
DNA: TGTGCCAGCAGCCAATCTAGCGGGGGGCGGGAGACCCAGTACTTC
J: TRBJ2-5
V: TRBV7-3
D: TRBD2
size: few

CDR3: CSASMGANQPQHF
DNA: TGCAGCGCTTCTATGGGAGCCAATCAGCCCCAGCATTTT
J: TRBJ1-5
V: TRBV29-1
D: .
size: few

CDR3: CASFRKGGRTDTQYF
DNA: TGTGCCAGTTTTCGTAAGGGGGGGAGGACAGATACGCAGTATTTT
J: TRBJ2-3
V: TRBV19
D: .
size: .

CDR3: CAISGTSDPGEQFF
DNA: TGTGCCATCAGTGGGACTAGCGACCCGGGAGAGCAGTTCTTC
J: TRBJ2-1
V: TRBV10-3
D: TRBD2
size: .